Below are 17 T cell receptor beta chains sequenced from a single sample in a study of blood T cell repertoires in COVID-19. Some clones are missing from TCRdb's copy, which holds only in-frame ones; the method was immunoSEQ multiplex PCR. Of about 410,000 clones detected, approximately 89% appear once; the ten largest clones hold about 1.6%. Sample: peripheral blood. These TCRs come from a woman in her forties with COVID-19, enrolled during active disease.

CDR3 in amino acids: CASSEAYSNQPQHF. CDR3 bases: TGTGCCAGCAGTGAAGCATATAGCAATCAGCCCCAGCATTTT. This chain connects TRBV6-1 to TRBJ1-5; D is undetermined. Per germline, CDR1 MNHNS and CDR2 SASEGT. This CDR3 comprises 14 residues. The V end was cut by 0 bases, the J end by 0 bases, with 3 bases between.

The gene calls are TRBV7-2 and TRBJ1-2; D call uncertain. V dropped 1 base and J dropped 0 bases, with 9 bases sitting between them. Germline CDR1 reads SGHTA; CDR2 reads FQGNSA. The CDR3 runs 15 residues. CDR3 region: CASSLGLGSNYGYTF. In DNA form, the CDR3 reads TGTGCCAGCAGCTTAGGTCTCGGTTCTAACTATGGCTACACCTTC. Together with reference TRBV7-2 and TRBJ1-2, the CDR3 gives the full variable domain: GAGVSQSPSNKVTEKGKDVELRCDPISGHTALYWYRQSLGQGLEFLIYFQGNSAPDKSGLPSDRFSAERTGGSVSTLTIQRTQQEDSAVYLCASSLGLGSNYGYTFGSGTRLTVV.

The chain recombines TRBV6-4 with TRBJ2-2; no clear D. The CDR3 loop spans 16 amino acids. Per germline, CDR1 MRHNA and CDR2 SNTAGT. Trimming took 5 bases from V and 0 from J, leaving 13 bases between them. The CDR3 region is CASSPRVISNTGELFF. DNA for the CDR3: TGTGCCAGCAGTCCTCGGGTAATATCGAACACCGGGGAGCTGTTTTTT.

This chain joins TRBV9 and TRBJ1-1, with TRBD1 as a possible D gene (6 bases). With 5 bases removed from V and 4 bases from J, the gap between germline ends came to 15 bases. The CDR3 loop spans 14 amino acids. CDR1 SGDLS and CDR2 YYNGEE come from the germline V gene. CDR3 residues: CASSRKGGSTEAFF. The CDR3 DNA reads TGTGCCAGCAGTAGGAAGGGGGGGAGCACTGAAGCTTTCTTT. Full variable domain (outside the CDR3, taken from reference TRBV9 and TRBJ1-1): DSGVTQTPKHLITATGQRVTLRCSPRSGDLSVYWYQQSLDQGLQFLIQYYNGEERAKGNILERFSAQQFPDLHSELNLSSLELGDSALYFCASSRKGGSTEAFFGQGTRLTVV.

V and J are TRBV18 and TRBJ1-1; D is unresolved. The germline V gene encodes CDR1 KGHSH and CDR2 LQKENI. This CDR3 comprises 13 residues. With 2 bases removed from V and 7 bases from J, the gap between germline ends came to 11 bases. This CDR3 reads CASSPGGRFEAFF. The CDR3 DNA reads TGTGCCAGCTCACCAGGCGGTCGATTTGAAGCTTTCTTT. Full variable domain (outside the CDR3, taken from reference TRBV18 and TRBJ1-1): NAGVMQNPRHLVRRRGQEARLRCSPMKGHSHVYWYRQLPEEGLKFMVYLQKENIIDESGMPKERFSAEFPKEGPSILRIQQVVRGDSAAYFCASSPGGRFEAFFGQGTRLTVV.

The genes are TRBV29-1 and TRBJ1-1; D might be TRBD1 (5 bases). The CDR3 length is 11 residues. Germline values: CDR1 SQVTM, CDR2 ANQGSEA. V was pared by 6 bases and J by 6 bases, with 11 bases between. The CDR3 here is CSVRTWAEAFF. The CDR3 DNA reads TGCAGCGTCCGGACATGGGCTGAAGCTTTCTTT.

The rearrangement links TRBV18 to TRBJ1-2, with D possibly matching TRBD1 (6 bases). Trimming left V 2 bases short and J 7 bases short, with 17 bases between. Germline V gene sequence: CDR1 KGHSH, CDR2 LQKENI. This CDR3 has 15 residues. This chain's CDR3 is CASSPDGRQAPGYTF. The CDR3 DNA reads TGTGCCAGCTCACCAGATGGTAGACAGGCCCCTGGCTACACCTTC.

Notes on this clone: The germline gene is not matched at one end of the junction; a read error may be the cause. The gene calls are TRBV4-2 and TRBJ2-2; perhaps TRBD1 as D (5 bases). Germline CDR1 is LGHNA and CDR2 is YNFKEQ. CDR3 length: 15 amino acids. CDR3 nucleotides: TGTGCCGGCAGCCAAGAAGGACAGAACACCGGGGAGCTGTTTTTT. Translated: CAGSQEGQNTGELFF.

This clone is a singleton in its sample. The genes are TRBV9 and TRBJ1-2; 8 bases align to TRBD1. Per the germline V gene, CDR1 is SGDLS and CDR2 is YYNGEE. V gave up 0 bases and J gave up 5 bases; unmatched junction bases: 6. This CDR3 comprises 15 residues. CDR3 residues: CASSVGGTGGYGYTF. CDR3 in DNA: TGTGCCAGCAGCGTAGGGGGGACAGGAGGTTATGGCTACACCTTC. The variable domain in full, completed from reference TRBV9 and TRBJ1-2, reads DSGVTQTPKHLITATGQRVTLRCSPRSGDLSVYWYQQSLDQGLQFLIQYYNGEERAKGNILERFSAQQFPDLHSELNLSSLELGDSALYFCASSVGGTGGYGYTFGSGTRLTVV.

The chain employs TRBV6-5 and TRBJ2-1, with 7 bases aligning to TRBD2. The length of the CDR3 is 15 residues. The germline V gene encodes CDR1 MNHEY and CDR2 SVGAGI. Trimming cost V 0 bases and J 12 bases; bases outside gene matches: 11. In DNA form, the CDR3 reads TGTGCCAGCAGTTACTCTAGCGGGCACAATACCGGGCAGTTCTTC. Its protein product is CASSYSSGHNTGQFF.

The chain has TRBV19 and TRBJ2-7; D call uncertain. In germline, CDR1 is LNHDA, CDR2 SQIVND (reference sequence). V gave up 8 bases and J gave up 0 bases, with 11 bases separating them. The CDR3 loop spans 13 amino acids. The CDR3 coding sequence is TGTGCCAGTCGCGAACAGAGCTCCTACGAGCAGTACTTC. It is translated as CASREQSSYEQYF.

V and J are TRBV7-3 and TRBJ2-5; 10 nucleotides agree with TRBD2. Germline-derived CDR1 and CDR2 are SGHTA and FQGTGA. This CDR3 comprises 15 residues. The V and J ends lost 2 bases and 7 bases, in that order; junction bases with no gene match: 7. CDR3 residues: CASSLFPSGSATQYF. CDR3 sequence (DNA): TGTGCCAGCAGCTTATTTCCTAGCGGGAGTGCGACCCAGTACTTC.

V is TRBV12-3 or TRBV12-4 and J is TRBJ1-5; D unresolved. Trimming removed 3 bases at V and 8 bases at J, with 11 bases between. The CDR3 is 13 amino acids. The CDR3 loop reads CASSLKRREPQHF. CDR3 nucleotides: TGTGCCAGCAGTTTGAAGAGGAGAGAGCCCCAGCATTTT.

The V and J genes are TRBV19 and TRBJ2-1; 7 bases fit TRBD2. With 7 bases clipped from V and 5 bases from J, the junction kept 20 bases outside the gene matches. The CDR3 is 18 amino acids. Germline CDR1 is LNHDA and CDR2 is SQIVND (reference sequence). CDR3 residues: CASTGYTLGGVAHNEQFF. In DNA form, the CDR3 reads TGTGCCAGTACAGGCTATACTCTGGGGGGGGTCGCGCACAATGAGCAGTTCTTC.

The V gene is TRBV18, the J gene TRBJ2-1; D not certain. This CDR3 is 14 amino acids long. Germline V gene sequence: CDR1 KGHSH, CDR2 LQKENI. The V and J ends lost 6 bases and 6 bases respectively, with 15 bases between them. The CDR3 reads CASSFRLDANEQFF. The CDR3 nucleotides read TGTGCCAGCTCGTTTCGACTCGACGCCAATGAGCAGTTCTTC.

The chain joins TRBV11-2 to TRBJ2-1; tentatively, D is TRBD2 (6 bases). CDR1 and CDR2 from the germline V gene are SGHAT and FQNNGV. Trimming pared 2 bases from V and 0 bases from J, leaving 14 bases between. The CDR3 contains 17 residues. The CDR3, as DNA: TGTGCCAGCAGCTTATCGGGGGTTCGTAGCTCCTACAATGAGCAGTTCTTC. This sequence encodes CASSLSGVRSSYNEQFF.

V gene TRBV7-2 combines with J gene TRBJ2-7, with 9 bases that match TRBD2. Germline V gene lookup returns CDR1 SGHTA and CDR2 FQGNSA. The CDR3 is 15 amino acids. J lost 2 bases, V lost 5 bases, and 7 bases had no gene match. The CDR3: CASSPSLAGAYEQYF. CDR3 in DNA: TGTGCCAGCAGCCCCTCTTTAGCGGGGGCCTACGAGCAGTACTTC.